The 20 T cell receptor beta chains given below trace back to one sample, sequenced in a study of T cell changes during pregnancy in multiple sclerosis. The protocol was immunoSEQ multiplex PCR, while the TCRdb copy is restricted to in-frame clones and leaves out a portion. The sample has some 51,000 clones; over 85% are singletons. The starting material was CD4+ T cells from peripheral blood mononuclear cells, obtained in the first trimester of pregnancy. The receptor source for this set is a female donor with multiple sclerosis, enrolled in a pregnancy study.

The CDR3 loop reads CAWSVQGINQPQHF. DNA of the CDR3: TGTGCCTGGAGTGTACAGGGGATCAATCAGCCCCAGCATTTT. The chain employs TRBV30 and TRBJ1-5; 7 nucleotides agree with TRBD1. Looked up from germline, CDR1 is GTSNPN and CDR2 is SVGIG (reference sequence). The CDR3 contains 14 residues. The trim removed 0 bases at V and 3 bases at J, leaving 2 bases unmatched. The full variable domain, its missing parts supplied by reference TRBV30 and TRBJ1-5, is SQTIHQWPATLVQPVGSPLSLECTVEGTSNPNLYWYRQAAGRGLQLLFYSVGIGQISSEVPQNLSASRPQDRQFILSSKKLLLSDSGFYLCAWSVQGINQPQHFGDGTRLSIL.

This chain links TRBV21-1 with TRBJ1-5; TRBD1 reflects the table's D call only, with no check against the DNA. TRBV21-1 constitutes a pseudogene. This CDR3 spans 11 amino acids. CDR3 DNA sequence: TGTGCCAGCACCAGGAATCAGCCCCAGCATTTT. As protein: CASTRNQPQHF.

A single count supports this clone. The V gene is TRBV5-4, the J gene TRBJ2-1; 9 bases match TRBD1. Germline trimming cut 4 bases from V and 2 bases from J; bases unmatched to any gene: 4. This CDR3 contains 15 residues. In germline, CDR1 is SGHNT, CDR2 YYREEE (reference sequence). The CDR3 sequence is CASSRDRGTYNEQFF. In DNA, the CDR3 is TGTGCCAGCAGCAGAGACAGGGGGACCTACAATGAGCAGTTCTTC. Variable domain in full (rest from reference TRBV5-4 and TRBJ2-1): ETGVTQSPTHLIKTRGQQVTLRCSSQSGHNTVSWYQQALGQGPQFIFQYYREEENGRGNFPPRFSGLQFPNYSSELNVNALELDDSALYLCASSRDRGTYNEQFFGPGTRLTVL.

The gene calls are TRBV5-1 and TRBJ2-2, with 7 nucleotides matching TRBD2. CDR1 is SGHRS and CDR2 is YFSETQ in the germline V gene. The CDR3 spans 15 residues. Trimming cost V 0 bases and J 3 bases; bases outside gene matches: 2. The CDR3 DNA follows: TGCGCCAGCAGCTTGGCGGGGAGGGACACCGGGGAGCTGTTTTTT. Translation: CASSLAGRDTGELFF.

The V gene is TRBV4-1, the J gene TRBJ2-6; TRBD1 agrees at 9 bases. Germline V gene lookup returns CDR1 MGHRA and CDR2 YSYEKL. J gave up 2 bases and V 3 bases, and 8 bases lay outside the gene matches. The CDR3 is made up of 18 amino acids. CDR3 DNA: TGCGCCAGCAGCCAGCTTTGGGGACAGGGCGCTGGGGCCAACGTCCTGACTTTC. Encoded protein: CASSQLWGQGAGANVLTF.

Only one count was recorded for this clone. The chain uses TRBV9 and TRBJ1-2, with D possibly TRBD1 on 6 matching bases. The CDR3 is 15 residues long. Germline V lookup: CDR1 SGDLS, CDR2 YYNGEE. With 2 bases removed from V and 8 bases from J, the gap between germline ends came to 19 bases. CDR3 DNA: TGTGCCAGCAGCGTGGTGCAGACAGGATTGGGAGGCTACACCTTC. Translating it yields CASSVVQTGLGGYTF.

The rearrangement links TRBV30 to TRBJ2-7, with D uncertain. The CDR3 spans 12 residues. The V end lost 3 bases, the J end lost 2 bases, and 8 bases lay between the germline ends. Germline lookup yields CDR1 GTSNPN and CDR2 SVGIG (reference sequence). The CDR3 spells CAWSPPAYEQYF. CDR3 in DNA: TGTGCCTGGAGCCCCCCAGCCTACGAGCAGTACTTC.

The chain has TRBV19 and TRBJ1-1; TRBD1 might be the D (6 bases). V was trimmed by 3 bases and J by 10 bases, leaving 21 bases between them. The CDR3 is 15 residues long. CDR1 is LNHDA, CDR2 SQIVND, per germline (reference sequence). The CDR3 DNA reads as TGTGCCAGTAGTATTCCGGACAGACCGAACAAGGGAGCTTTCTTT. It specifies CASSIPDRPNKGAFF. The full variable domain, completed using reference TRBV19 and TRBJ1-1, is DGGITQSPKYLFRKEGQNVTLSCEQNLNHDAMYWYRQDPGQGLRLIYYSQIVNDFQKGDIAEGYSVSREKKESFPLTVTSAQKNPTAFYLCASSIPDRPNKGAFFGQGTRLTVV.

V usage is TRBV2 and J usage is TRBJ2-1, with 8 bases aligning to TRBD1. V gave up 6 bases and J gave up 9 bases; unmatched junction bases: 10. From germline, CDR1 is SNHLY and CDR2 FYNNEI. The CDR3 totals 14 residues. CDR3 region: CASRDTGGPGEQFF. CDR3 bases: TGTGCCAGCAGGGATACAGGGGGGCCGGGTGAGCAGTTCTTC.

The rearrangement joins TRBV5-4 to TRBJ1-2; possible D gene TRBD1, 5 bases. Trimming left V 4 bases short and J 6 bases short, with 13 bases between. Germline-derived CDR1 and CDR2 are SGHNT and YYREEE (reference sequence). The CDR3 loop spans 13 amino acids. In DNA, the CDR3 is TGTGCCAGCAGCAACCGGGACTCGCATGGCTACACCTTC. As protein: CASSNRDSHGYTF.

V and J are TRBV5-1 and TRBJ2-2, with a weak D call TRBD1 (6 bases). With 3 bases removed from V and 4 bases from J, the gap between germline ends came to 10 bases. The CDR3 totals 14 residues. Per the germline V gene, CDR1 is SGHRS and CDR2 is YFSETQ. The CDR3 region is CASSSRGGTGELFF. CDR3 DNA: TGCGCCAGCAGCTCACGAGGGGGCACCGGGGAGCTGTTTTTT.

This clone was observed a handful of times. The chain couples TRBV2 to TRBJ1-4, with D perhaps matching TRBD1 (6 bases). Germline loops: CDR1 SNHLY, CDR2 FYNNEI. Between the trimmed V and J ends, which lost 4 bases and 8 bases, there was a span of 11 bases. The CDR3 sequence is 13 residues long. The CDR3 spells CASSGRGREKLFF. The CDR3 coding sequence is TGTGCCAGCAGTGGCAGGGGCCGGGAAAAACTGTTTTTT.

The genes are TRBV7-2 and TRBJ2-3, with D possibly matching TRBD2 (6 bases). The germline gives CDR1 SGHTA, CDR2 FQGNSA. CDR3 size: 15 residues. The V end was cut by 0 bases, the J end by 3 bases, with 10 bases between. This chain's CDR3 is CASSLALGGTDTQYF. CDR3 nucleotides: TGTGCCAGCAGCTTAGCGCTTGGGGGGACAGATACGCAGTATTTT.

V gene TRBV14 combines with J gene TRBJ2-1; 9 nucleotides agree with TRBD2. Germline CDR1 reads SGHDN; CDR2 reads FVKESK. V trimming: 6 bases; J trimming: 6 bases; junction bases outside the gene matches: 9. The CDR3 length is 15 residues. CDR3 amino acids: CASRFSGGGINEQFF. The DNA of the CDR3 is TGTGCCAGCAGATTTAGCGGGGGAGGCATCAATGAGCAGTTCTTC.

The CDR3 DNA follows: TGTGCCAGTAGTATGGGACAAATCAATGAAAAACTGTTTTTT. It specifies CASSMGQINEKLFF. J is TRBJ1-4 and V is TRBV19, with a weak D call TRBD1 (6 bases). The germline CDR1 and CDR2 sequences are LNHDA and SQIVND (reference sequence). The CDR3 length is 14 residues. Trimming took off 3 bases at V and 5 bases at J, with 10 bases between the two ends.

The V gene is TRBV18, the J gene TRBJ1-1; D possibly corresponds to TRBD1 (6 bases). Germline loops: CDR1 KGHSH, CDR2 LQKENI. This CDR3 has 13 amino acids. The V gene lost 4 bases and the J gene lost 4 bases, with 10 bases spanning the gap. The CDR3 DNA sequence: TGTGCCAGCTCACAGTTGGGGGCCACTGAAGCTTTCTTT. This gives the protein CASSQLGATEAFF.

The chain couples TRBV2 to TRBJ2-3; perhaps TRBD2 as D (7 bases). The V end lost 4 bases, the J end lost 5 bases, and 16 bases lay between the germline ends. The germline V gene encodes CDR1 SNHLY and CDR2 FYNNEI. The CDR3 extends over 15 amino acids. The CDR3 DNA sequence: TGTGCCAGCAGTGTAGGGGGGGGCGATATAGATACGCAGTATTTT. It yields the protein CASSVGGGDIDTQYF.

The V and J genes are TRBV29-1 and TRBJ2-7; possibly TRBD2 for D (7 bases). The V gene's germline CDR1 is SQVTM and CDR2 ANQGSEA. The CDR3 has 14 residues. Trimming took off 7 bases at V and 5 bases at J, with 21 bases between the two ends. The CDR3, as DNA: TGCAGCGCGGGGGGCCTGGTGGGGGTCCACGAGCAGTACTTC. Translation gives CSAGGLVGVHEQYF.

The rearrangement links TRBV30 to TRBJ1-2; TRBD1 agrees at 12 bases. The V gene's germline CDR1 is GTSNPN and CDR2 SVGIG (reference sequence). The CDR3 is 13 residues long. The J segment lost 5 bases and the V segment lost 5 bases, leaving 3 bases of the junction unmatched. The CDR3 region is CAWAGQGAYGYTF. The CDR3 DNA reads as TGTGCCTGGGCGGGACAGGGGGCGTATGGCTACACCTTC.

The chain joins TRBV7-6 to TRBJ2-1, with D possibly matching TRBD2 (6 bases). The V gene lost 1 base and the J gene lost 8 bases, with 12 bases spanning the gap. The CDR3 is 14 residues long. From germline, CDR1 is SGHVS and CDR2 FNYEAQ. The CDR3: CASSLGTSSYEQFF. CDR3 nucleotide sequence: TGTGCCAGCAGCTTAGGTACTAGCAGCTATGAGCAGTTCTTC.